This note documents a single T cell receptor beta chain sequence. Its antigen is undetermined. TCRdb analysed the RT-PCR reads with MiXCR anew, one entry per CDR3 protein. The sample lists about 520,000 distinct CDR3 sequences; approximately 24% were seen once. The data belong to a study of response to subunit inactivated influenza vaccine. Findings of the study overall: Seasonal influenza vaccination, on each occasion, was suggested by the authors to recruit few new T cells.

The J segment lost 2 bases and the V segment lost 8 bases, leaving 6 bases of the junction unmatched. There are 14 residues in the CDR3. CDR1 and CDR2 (germline): MNHNS, SASEGT. The TCR sequence derives from a man over 45 who received an inactivated influenza vaccine. Sequencing was performed on CD4+ T cells sorted from PBMCs, taken 4 to 6 days after vaccination. The rearrangement uses TRBV6-1 and TRBJ2-1; 7 positions agree with TRBD2. The CDR3 spells CASSEAGTYNEQFF. Here the CDR3 DNA reads TGTGCCAGCTCAGAAGCGGGAACCTACAATGAGCAGTTCTTC.